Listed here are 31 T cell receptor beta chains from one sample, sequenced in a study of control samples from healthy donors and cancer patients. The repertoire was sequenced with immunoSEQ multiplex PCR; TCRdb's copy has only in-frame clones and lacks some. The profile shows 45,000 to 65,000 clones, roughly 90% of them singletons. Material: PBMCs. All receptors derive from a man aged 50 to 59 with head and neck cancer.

Here the CDR3 reads CASSAPSGVGQETQYF. Written as DNA, the CDR3 is TGTGCCAGTAGTGCCCCTAGCGGGGTGGGACAAGAGACCCAGTACTTC. The chain is built from TRBV19 and TRBJ2-5; TRBD2 matches at 9 bases. Germline V lookup: CDR1 LNHDA, CDR2 SQIVND (reference sequence). V lost 5 bases, J lost 2 bases, and 9 bases stayed unmatched. The CDR3 contains 16 residues.

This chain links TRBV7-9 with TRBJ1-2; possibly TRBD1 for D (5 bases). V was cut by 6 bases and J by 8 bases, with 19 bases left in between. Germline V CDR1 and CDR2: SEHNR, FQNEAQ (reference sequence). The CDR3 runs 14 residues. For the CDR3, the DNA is TGTGCCAGCAGGGGGAAGGGGCAGGTCGAGGGCTACACCTTC. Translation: CASRGKGQVEGYTF.

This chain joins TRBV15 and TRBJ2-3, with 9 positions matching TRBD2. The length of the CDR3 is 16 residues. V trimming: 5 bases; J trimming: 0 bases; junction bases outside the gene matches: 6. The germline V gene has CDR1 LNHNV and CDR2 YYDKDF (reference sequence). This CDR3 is CATSLPLAGSTDTQYF. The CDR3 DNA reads TGTGCCACCAGCCTCCCGCTAGCGGGGAGCACAGATACGCAGTATTTT.

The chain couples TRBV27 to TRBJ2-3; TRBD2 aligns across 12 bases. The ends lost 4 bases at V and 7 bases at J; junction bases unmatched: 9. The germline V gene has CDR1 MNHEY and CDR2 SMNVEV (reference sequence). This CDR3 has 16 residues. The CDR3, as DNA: TGTGCCAGCAGTTCGGGACTAGCGGGCGGTCGGAATACGCAGTATTTT. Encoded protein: CASSSGLAGGRNTQYF.

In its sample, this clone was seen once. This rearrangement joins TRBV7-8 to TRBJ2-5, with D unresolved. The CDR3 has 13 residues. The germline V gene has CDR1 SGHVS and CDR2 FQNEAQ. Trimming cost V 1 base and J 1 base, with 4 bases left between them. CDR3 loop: CASSLGPQETQYF. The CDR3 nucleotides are TGTGCCAGCAGCTTAGGACCCCAAGAGACCCAGTACTTC.

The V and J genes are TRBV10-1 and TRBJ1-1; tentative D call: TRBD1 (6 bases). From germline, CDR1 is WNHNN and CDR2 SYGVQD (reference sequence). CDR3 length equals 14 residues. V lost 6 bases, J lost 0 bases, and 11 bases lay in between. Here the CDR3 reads CASREGGMNTEAFF. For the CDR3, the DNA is TGCGCCAGCAGGGAAGGGGGAATGAACACTGAAGCTTTCTTT.

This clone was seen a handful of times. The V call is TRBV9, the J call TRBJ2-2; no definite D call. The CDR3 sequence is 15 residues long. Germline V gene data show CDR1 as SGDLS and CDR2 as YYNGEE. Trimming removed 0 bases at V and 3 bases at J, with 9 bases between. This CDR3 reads CASSVGQEYTGELFF. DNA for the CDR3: TGTGCCAGCAGCGTAGGTCAGGAGTACACCGGGGAGCTGTTTTTT.

The CDR3 DNA reads as TGTGCCAGCAGCTTAAGCGGTTACACAGATACGCAGTATTTT. This encodes CASSLSGYTDTQYF. The rearrangement links TRBV11-2 to TRBJ2-3; tentatively, D is TRBD2 (5 bases). The CDR3 length is 14 residues. Looked up from germline, CDR1 is SGHAT and CDR2 is FQNNGV. V lost 2 bases, J lost 2 bases, and 8 bases lay in between.

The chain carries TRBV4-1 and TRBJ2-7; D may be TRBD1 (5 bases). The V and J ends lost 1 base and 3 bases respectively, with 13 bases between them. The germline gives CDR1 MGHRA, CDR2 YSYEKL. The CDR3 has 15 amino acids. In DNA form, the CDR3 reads TGCGCCAGCAGCCAAGCGGAACAGGTACACTACGAGCAGTACTTC. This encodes CASSQAEQVHYEQYF.

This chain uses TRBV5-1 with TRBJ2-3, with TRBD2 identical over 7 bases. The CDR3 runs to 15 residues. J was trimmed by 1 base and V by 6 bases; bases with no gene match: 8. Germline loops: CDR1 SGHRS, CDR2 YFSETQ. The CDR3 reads CASTRTRLRTDTQYF. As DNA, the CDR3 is TGCGCCAGCACCCGGACTAGATTACGCACAGATACGCAGTATTTT.

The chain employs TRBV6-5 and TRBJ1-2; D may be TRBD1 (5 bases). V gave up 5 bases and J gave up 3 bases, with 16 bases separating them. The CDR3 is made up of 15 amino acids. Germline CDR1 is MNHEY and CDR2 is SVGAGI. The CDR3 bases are TGTGCCAGCAGTCCACGCGTGGGGGTAGACTATGGCTACACCTTC. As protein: CASSPRVGVDYGYTF.

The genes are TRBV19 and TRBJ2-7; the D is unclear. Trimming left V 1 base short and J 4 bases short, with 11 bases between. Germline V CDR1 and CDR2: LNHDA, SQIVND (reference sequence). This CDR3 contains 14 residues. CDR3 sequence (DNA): TGTGCCAGTAGTATAGGACAAGCGAGGTACGAGCAGTACTTC. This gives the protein CASSIGQARYEQYF.

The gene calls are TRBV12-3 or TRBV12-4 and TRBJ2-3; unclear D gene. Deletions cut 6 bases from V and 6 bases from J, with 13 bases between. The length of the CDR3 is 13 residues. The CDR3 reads CASRPGPEDTQYF. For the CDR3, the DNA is TGTGCCAGCAGGCCCGGGCCCGAGGATACGCAGTATTTT.

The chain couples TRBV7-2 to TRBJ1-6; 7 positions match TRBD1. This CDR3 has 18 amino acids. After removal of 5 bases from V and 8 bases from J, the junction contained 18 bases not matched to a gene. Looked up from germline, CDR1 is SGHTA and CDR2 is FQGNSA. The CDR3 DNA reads TGTGCCAGCAGCCCCTATAGGGGGCCACAAATTAGTGATTCACCCCTCCACTTT. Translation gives CASSPYRGPQISDSPLHF.

CDR3 sequence: CASSQGWLGTGELFF. The DNA for the CDR3 is TGTGCCAGCAGTCAGGGGTGGCTGGGCACCGGGGAGCTGTTTTTT. The genes are TRBV2 and TRBJ2-2, with D maybe TRBD1 (6 bases). Trimming cost V 5 bases and J 4 bases, with 14 bases left between them. Per the germline V gene, CDR1 is SNHLY and CDR2 is FYNNEI. The CDR3 consists of 15 residues.

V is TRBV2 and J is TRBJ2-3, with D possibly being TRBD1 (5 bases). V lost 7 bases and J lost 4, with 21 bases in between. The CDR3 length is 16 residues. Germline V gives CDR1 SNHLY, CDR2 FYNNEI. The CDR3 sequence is CASNYGHLQRADTQYF. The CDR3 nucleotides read TGTGCCAGCAACTACGGACACCTCCAAAGGGCAGATACGCAGTATTTT.

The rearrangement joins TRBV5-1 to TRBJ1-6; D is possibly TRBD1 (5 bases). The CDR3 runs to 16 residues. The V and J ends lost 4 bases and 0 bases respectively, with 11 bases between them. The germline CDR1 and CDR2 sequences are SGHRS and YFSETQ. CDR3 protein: CASSPSGSSYNSPLHF. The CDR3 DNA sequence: TGCGCCAGCAGCCCCTCAGGGAGCTCCTATAATTCACCCCTCCACTTT.

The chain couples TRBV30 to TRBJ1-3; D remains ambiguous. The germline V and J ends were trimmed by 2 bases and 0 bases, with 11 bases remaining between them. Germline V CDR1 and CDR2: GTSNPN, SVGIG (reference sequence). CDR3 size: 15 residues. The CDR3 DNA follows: TGTGCCTGGAGTATAAACGTCTACTCTGGAAACACCATATATTTT. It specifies CAWSINVYSGNTIYF.

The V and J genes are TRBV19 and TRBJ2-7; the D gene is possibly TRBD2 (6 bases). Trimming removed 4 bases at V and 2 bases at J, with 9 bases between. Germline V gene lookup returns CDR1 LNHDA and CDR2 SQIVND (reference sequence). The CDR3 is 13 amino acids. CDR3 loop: CASSTGRPYEQYF. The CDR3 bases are TGTGCCAGTAGTACAGGGAGGCCCTACGAGCAGTACTTC.

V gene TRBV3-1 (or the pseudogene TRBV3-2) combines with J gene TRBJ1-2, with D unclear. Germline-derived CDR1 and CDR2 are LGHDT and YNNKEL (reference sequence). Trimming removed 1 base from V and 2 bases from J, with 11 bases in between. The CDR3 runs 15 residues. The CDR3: CASSQGRGYNYGYTF. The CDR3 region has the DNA TGTGCCAGCAGCCAAGGTCGAGGGTACAACTATGGCTACACCTTC.

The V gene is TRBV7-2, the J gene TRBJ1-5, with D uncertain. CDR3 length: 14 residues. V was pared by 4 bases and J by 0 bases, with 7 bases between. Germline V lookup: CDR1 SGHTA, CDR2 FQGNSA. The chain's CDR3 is CASSSTYSNQPQHF. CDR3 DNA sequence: TGTGCCAGCAGCTCAACCTATAGCAATCAGCCCCAGCATTTT.

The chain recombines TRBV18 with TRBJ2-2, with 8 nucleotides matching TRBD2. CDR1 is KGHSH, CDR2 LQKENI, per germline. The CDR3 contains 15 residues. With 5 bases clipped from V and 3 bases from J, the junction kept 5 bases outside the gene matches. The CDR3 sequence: CASSAGLVDTGELFF. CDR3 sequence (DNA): TGTGCCAGCTCAGCGGGACTAGTGGACACCGGGGAGCTGTTTTTT.

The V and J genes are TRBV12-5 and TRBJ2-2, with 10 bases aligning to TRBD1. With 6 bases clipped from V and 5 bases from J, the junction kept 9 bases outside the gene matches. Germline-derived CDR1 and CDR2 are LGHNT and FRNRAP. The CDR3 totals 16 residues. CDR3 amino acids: CASGPGQGVRTGELFF. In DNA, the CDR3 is TGTGCTAGTGGCCCCGGACAGGGGGTGCGTACCGGGGAGCTGTTTTTT.

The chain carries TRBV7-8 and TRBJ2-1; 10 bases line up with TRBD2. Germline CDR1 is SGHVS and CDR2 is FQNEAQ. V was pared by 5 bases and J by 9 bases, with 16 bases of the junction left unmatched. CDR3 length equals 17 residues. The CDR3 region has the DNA TGTGCCAGCAGCCTGGTTAGGGTAGCGGGAGGAAAAGGTGAGCAGTTCTTC. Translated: CASSLVRVAGGKGEQFF.

CDR3 bases: TGCGCCAGCAGCCAAGATTGGACAGGGGATAATCAGCCCCAGCATTTT. It is translated as CASSQDWTGDNQPQHF. This chain uses TRBV4-1 with TRBJ1-5, with 9 nucleotides matching TRBD1. Germline-derived CDR1 and CDR2 are MGHRA and YSYEKL. V shed 0 bases, J shed 4 bases, and the junction held 4 bases outside the gene matches. The CDR3 runs 16 residues.

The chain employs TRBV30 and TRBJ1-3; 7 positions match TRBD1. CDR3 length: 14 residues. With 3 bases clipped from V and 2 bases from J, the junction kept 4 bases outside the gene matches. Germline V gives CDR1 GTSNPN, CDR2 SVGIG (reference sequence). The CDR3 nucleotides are TGTGCCTGGAGACCCACAGGGGCTGGAAACACCATATATTTT. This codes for CAWRPTGAGNTIYF. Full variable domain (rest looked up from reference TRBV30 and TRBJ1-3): SQTIHQWPATLVQPVGSPLSLECTVEGTSNPNLYWYRQAAGRGLQLLFYSVGIGQISSEVPQNLSASRPQDRQFILSSKKLLLSDSGFYLCAWRPTGAGNTIYFGEGSWLTVV.

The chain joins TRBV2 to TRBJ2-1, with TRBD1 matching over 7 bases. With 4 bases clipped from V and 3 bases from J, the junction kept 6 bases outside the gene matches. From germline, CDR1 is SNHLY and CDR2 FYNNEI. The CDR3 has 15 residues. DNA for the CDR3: TGTGCCAGCAGTGGGACAGGAGGAGACTACAATGAGCAGTTCTTC. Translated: CASSGTGGDYNEQFF.

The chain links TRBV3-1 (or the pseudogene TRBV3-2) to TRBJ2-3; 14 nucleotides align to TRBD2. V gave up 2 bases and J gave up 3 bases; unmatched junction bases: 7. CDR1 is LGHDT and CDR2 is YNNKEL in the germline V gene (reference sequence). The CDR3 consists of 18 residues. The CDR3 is CASSQMGLAGVGTDTQYF. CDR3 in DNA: TGTGCCAGCAGCCAAATGGGACTAGCGGGAGTAGGGACAGATACGCAGTATTTT.

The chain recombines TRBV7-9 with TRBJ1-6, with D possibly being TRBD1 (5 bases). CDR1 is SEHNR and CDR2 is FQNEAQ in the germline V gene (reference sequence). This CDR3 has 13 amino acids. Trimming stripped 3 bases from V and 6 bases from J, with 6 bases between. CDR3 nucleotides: TGTGCCAGCAGCTTGACAGCTAATTCACCCCTCCACTTT. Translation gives CASSLTANSPLHF. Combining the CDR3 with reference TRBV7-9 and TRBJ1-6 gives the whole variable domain DTGVSQNPRHKITKRGQNVTFRCDPISEHNRLYWYRQTLGQGPEFLTYFQNEAQLEKSRLLSDRFSAERPKGSFSTLEIQRTEQGDSAMYLCASSLTANSPLHFGNGTRLTVT.

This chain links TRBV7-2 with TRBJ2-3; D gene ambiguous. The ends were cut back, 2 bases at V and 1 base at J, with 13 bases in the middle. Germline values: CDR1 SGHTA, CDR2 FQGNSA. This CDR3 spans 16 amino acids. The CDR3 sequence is CASSLTFGWGTDTQYF. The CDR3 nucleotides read TGTGCCAGCAGCTTAACTTTTGGGTGGGGCACAGATACGCAGTATTTT.

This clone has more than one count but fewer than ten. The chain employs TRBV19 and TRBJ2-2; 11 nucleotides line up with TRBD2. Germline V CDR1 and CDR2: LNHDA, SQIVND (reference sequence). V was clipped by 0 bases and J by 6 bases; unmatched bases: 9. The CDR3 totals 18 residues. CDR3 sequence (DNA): TGTGCCAGTAGTATAGATCCCCAGACTAGCGGGACGGCCGGGGAGCTGTTTTTT. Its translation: CASSIDPQTSGTAGELFF. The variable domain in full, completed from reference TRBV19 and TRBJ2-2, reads DGGITQSPKYLFRKEGQNVTLSCEQNLNHDAMYWYRQDPGQGLRLIYYSQIVNDFQKGDIAEGYSVSREKKESFPLTVTSAQKNPTAFYLCASSIDPQTSGTAGELFFGEGSRLTVL.